The next 18 T cell receptor beta chains were all read from a single sample in a study of shared clonotypes between healthy human individuals (dated by TCRdb to 2018 to 2020). CD8 naive samples were obtained by positive selection for CCR7 among CD45RO-negative cells, yielding a CD45RA+CCR7+ population from which TemRA cells were excluded. The library came from the immunoSEQ multiplex PCR assay. In its TCRdb copy, this immuneACCESS table keeps in-frame sequences only and misses some clones. Where compared with another copy, unresolved V genes explain less than half of these, and the others have no known cause. This sample gives 660,000 or so clones in total; approximately 96% of them show up just once. 0.11% of the sample belongs to the ten largest clones. Sequencing was performed on naive CD8+ T cells sorted from blood. The cell subset or site label, read with the paper, signifies: CD45RA+CCR7+. These receptors were collected from a woman aged 30 to 39 in good health.

Points on this clone: The junction departs from germline at one end; a sequencing error may be responsible. The gene calls are TRBV7-8 and TRBJ2-6; D may be TRBD1 or TRBD2 (5 bases each). The CDR3 is 20 amino acids. Germline values: CDR1 SGHVS, CDR2 FQNEAQ. The DNA of the CDR3 is TGTGCCAGAAGCTTGTTCCGGGGCACTGAGCAGCGTTCTGGGGCCAACGTCCTGACTTTC. Its protein product is CARSLFRGTEQRSGANVLTF.

The chain is built from TRBV5-1 and TRBJ2-1, with a possible D match to TRBD1 (6 bases). V was shortened by 6 bases and J by 0 bases, with 13 bases between the two germline ends. Germline lookup yields CDR1 SGHRS and CDR2 YFSETQ. The CDR3 length is 15 residues. In DNA, the CDR3 is TGCGCCAGCACCCTAACAGGGAGCTCCTACAATGAGCAGTTCTTC. This encodes CASTLTGSSYNEQFF. Filled out from reference TRBV5-1 and TRBJ2-1, the complete variable domain reads KAGVTQTPRYLIKTRGQQVTLSCSPISGHRSVSWYQQTPGQGLQFLFEYFSETQRNKGNFPGRFSGRQFSNSRSEMNVSTLELGDSALYLCASTLTGSSYNEQFFGPGTRLTVL.

The J gene is TRBJ2-7, the V gene TRBV11-2, with D maybe TRBD2 (5 bases). The ends were cut back, 3 bases at V and 2 bases at J, with 8 bases in the middle. CDR1 SGHAT and CDR2 FQNNGV come from the germline V gene. The CDR3 is made up of 13 amino acids. CDR3 protein: CASSFGDAYEQYF. CDR3 nucleotides: TGTGCCAGCAGCTTCGGGGATGCCTACGAGCAGTACTTC.

This chain connects TRBV5-4 to TRBJ1-4; maybe TRBD1 (6 bases). This CDR3 is 16 amino acids long. CDR1 is SGHNT and CDR2 is YYREEE in the germline V gene (reference sequence). Trimming cost V 1 base and J 3 bases, with 13 bases left between them. The CDR3 sequence: CASSLSYGQSNEKLFF. The CDR3 DNA sequence: TGTGCCAGCAGCTTGTCGTATGGACAGTCTAATGAAAAACTGTTTTTT. Full variable domain (outside the CDR3, taken from reference TRBV5-4 and TRBJ1-4): ETGVTQSPTHLIKTRGQQVTLRCSSQSGHNTVSWYQQALGQGPQFIFQYYREEENGRGNFPPRFSGLQFPNYSSELNVNALELDDSALYLCASSLSYGQSNEKLFFGSGTQLSVL.

The rearrangement joins TRBV6-5 to TRBJ1-4, with D hard to call. This CDR3 has 13 amino acids. In germline, CDR1 is MNHEY, CDR2 SVGAGI. V was shortened by 4 bases and J by 5 bases, with 8 bases between the two germline ends. The CDR3 region is CASSFSGNEKLFF. DNA of the CDR3: TGTGCCAGCAGTTTCAGTGGAAATGAAAAACTGTTTTTT.

The chain couples TRBV4-2 to TRBJ2-7; 7 bases fit TRBD1. The CDR3 length is 15 residues. Germline V gene data show CDR1 as LGHNA and CDR2 as YNFKEQ. Unmatched junction bases numbered 10, after V lost 5 bases and J lost 3 bases. In DNA form, the CDR3 reads TGTGCCAGCAGCTGGGAAAGGGACAGCTACTACGAGCAGTACTTC. Residues: CASSWERDSYYEQYF.

The CDR3 region has the DNA TGTGCCAGTAGTGCCTCGTGGGACAGTTCCTACGAGCAGTACTTC. Residues: CASSASWDSSYEQYF. The chain has TRBV19 and TRBJ2-7; 7 bases are a match to TRBD1. Unmatched junction bases numbered 8, after V lost 5 bases and J lost 1 base. Germline V lookup: CDR1 LNHDA, CDR2 SQIVND (reference sequence). The CDR3 is made up of 15 amino acids.

V is TRBV7-6 and J is TRBJ2-7; D is uncertain. Per the germline V gene, CDR1 is SGHVS and CDR2 is FNYEAQ. V dropped 1 base and J dropped 2 bases, with 6 bases sitting between them. This CDR3 is 13 amino acids long. The CDR3 loop reads CASSLGSTYEQYF. DNA of the CDR3: TGTGCCAGCAGCTTAGGAAGCACCTACGAGCAGTACTTC.

The gene calls are TRBV7-8 and TRBJ2-6, with TRBD2 matching over 7 bases. The CDR3 is 15 residues long. J gave up 1 base and V 5 bases, and 2 bases lay outside the gene matches. CDR1 is SGHVS and CDR2 is FQNEAQ in the germline V gene. CDR3 sequence (DNA): TGTGCCAGCAGCCCCGGGAGGTCTGGGGCCAACGTCCTGACTTTC. Translation: CASSPGRSGANVLTF.

The chain joins TRBV4-1 to TRBJ1-1, with 8 bases matching TRBD1. The CDR3 extends over 14 amino acids. The germline V gene encodes CDR1 MGHRA and CDR2 YSYEKL. With V trimmed by 4 bases and J by 1 base, 2 bases remained unmatched. The CDR3 nucleotides are TGCGCCAGCAGCCCTGGGACAGGGAACACTGAAGCTTTCTTT. Translating it yields CASSPGTGNTEAFF.

The gene calls are TRBV7-9 and TRBJ2-7, with a tentative D call TRBD1 (6 bases). V lost 5 bases, J lost 2 bases, and 19 bases lay in between. Per germline, CDR1 SEHNR and CDR2 FQNEAQ (reference sequence). This CDR3 comprises 16 residues. DNA of the CDR3: TGTGCCAGCAGCCGCGTCGAATCGGACAGCGCCTACGAGCAGTACTTC. It yields the protein CASSRVESDSAYEQYF.

The chain employs TRBV28 and TRBJ1-1; 9 bases map to TRBD1. From germline, CDR1 is MDHEN and CDR2 SYDVKM. The CDR3 has 14 residues. The trim removed 6 bases at V and 0 bases at J, leaving 2 bases unmatched. The chain's CDR3 is CASSWTGVNTEAFF. The CDR3 nucleotides are TGTGCCAGCAGCTGGACAGGGGTGAACACTGAAGCTTTCTTT.

The V gene is TRBV7-9, the J gene TRBJ2-7, with unresolved D. CDR3 length: 14 residues. In germline, CDR1 is SEHNR, CDR2 FQNEAQ (reference sequence). V lost 2 bases, J lost 5 bases, and 13 bases lay in between. In DNA, the CDR3 is TGTGCCAGCAGCTTACCAGCGTCTCCGAACGAGCAGTACTTC. Its protein is CASSLPASPNEQYF.

This chain's CDR3 is CSVGGVRSYNEQFF. The DNA of the CDR3 is TGCAGCGTTGGGGGGGTCCGCTCCTACAATGAGCAGTTCTTC. The chain carries TRBV29-1 and TRBJ2-1; possible D gene TRBD2, 6 bases. Germline CDR1 is SQVTM and CDR2 is ANQGSEA. V lost 4 bases, J lost 0 bases, and 10 bases lay in between. The CDR3 sequence is 14 residues long.

This chain connects TRBV6-4 to TRBJ1-5; 9 bases map to TRBD1. Germline V gene lookup returns CDR1 MRHNA and CDR2 SNTAGT. Trimming at V came to 7 bases and at J to 1 base, leaving 11 bases not matched to a gene. The CDR3 loop spans 17 amino acids. The CDR3 sequence is CASNGRQGVMSNQPQHF. The CDR3 bases are TGTGCCAGCAATGGGAGACAGGGGGTTATGAGCAATCAGCCCCAGCATTTT.

The chain couples TRBV29-1 to TRBJ2-5, with 7 bases that match TRBD1. The DNA matches TRBJ2-7 better at its end, which makes the J call doubtful. This CDR3 is 13 amino acids long. The germline V gene encodes CDR1 SQVTM and CDR2 ANQGSEA. The CDR3: CSATHGDSYEQYF. The CDR3 nucleotides are TGCAGCGCAACCCATGGGGACAGCTACGAGCAGTACTTC.

The chain links TRBV4-2 to TRBJ2-7; possible D gene TRBD2, 6 bases. Germline V gives CDR1 LGHNA, CDR2 YNFKEQ. CDR3 length: 15 residues. V dropped 3 bases and J dropped 3 bases, with 15 bases sitting between them. The CDR3 coding sequence is TGTGCCAGCAGCCAGGAGGGCAGGGCGGGCTACGAGCAGTACTTC. Its translation: CASSQEGRAGYEQYF.

The gene calls are TRBV27 and TRBJ1-2, with a weak D call TRBD1 (5 bases). The V end was cut by 10 bases, the J end by 1 base, with 13 bases between. CDR1 MNHEY and CDR2 SMNVEV come from the germline V gene (reference sequence). This CDR3 has 13 amino acids. CDR3 sequence reads: CATKNQGNYGYTF. Here the CDR3 DNA reads TGTGCCACCAAGAATCAGGGTAACTATGGCTACACCTTC.